This T cell receptor beta chain was documented in a study of cytomegalovirus exposure and HLA in healthy donors. Study-wide results and caveats: Researchers catalogued approximately 170 TCR beta chains as cytomegalovirus-associated. Using the classifier, cytomegalovirus status was reportedly diagnosed with high specificity and sensitivity.

Regarding this clone: Its antigen is as yet unknown.

The repertoire was sequenced with immunoSEQ multiplex PCR; TCRdb's copy has only in-frame clones and lacks some. The sample records tens of thousands of clones, 70% to 90% being singletons. Sequencing was carried out using PBMCs. This sequence was found in a woman aged 18-29 years in good health and CMV-seropositive.

In DNA form, the CDR3 reads TGTGCCAGAACCGGGACTAGCTCCTACGAGCAGTACTTC. This sequence encodes CARTGTSSYEQYF. The chain is built from TRBV2 and TRBJ2-7, with 8 bases that match TRBD2. V was pared by 9 bases and J by 0 bases, with 4 bases of the junction left unmatched. Germline lookup yields CDR1 SNHLY and CDR2 FYNNEI. The CDR3 covers 13 residues.